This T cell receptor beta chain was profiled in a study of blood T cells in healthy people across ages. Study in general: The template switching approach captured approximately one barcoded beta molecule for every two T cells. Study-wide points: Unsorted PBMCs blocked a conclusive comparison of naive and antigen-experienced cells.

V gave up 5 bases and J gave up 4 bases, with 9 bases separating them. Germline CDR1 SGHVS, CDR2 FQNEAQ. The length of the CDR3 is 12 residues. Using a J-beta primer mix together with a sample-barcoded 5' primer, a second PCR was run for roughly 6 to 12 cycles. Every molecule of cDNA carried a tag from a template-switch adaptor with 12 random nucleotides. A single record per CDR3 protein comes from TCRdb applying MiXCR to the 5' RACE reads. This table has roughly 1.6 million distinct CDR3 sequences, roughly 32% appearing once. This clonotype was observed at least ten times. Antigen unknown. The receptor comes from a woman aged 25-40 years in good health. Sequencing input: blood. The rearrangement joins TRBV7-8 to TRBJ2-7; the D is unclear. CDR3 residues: CASSTGEYEQYF. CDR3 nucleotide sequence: TGTGCCAGCAGCACCGGAGAATACGAGCAGTACTTC.